This T cell receptor (beta chain) was found in a study of blood T cell repertoires in COVID-19. Study in general: From T cells, B-cell-depleted T cells, or PBMCs came the material, which was cDNA or gDNA.

The CDR3 runs 13 residues. V was trimmed by 7 bases and J by 0 bases, leaving 10 bases between them. In the study's own analysis: Researchers report that nucleated cell counts were estimated from reference gene primer amplification. Sequencing was performed with immunoSEQ multiplex PCR; in TCRdb, only in-frame clones are kept and a portion is missing. Clone size and the V and J calls come from that table; the DNA yielded D and trimming. The table lists about 430,000 clones, 85% to 90% of them singletons. J is TRBJ2-7 and V is TRBV12-3 or TRBV12-4; unclear D gene. The source material was PBMCs or T cells enriched from blood (not recorded which). The receptor comes from a young man who had recovered from COVID-19. The CDR3 spells CASNRGTSYEQYF. CDR3 coding DNA: TGTGCCAGCAACCGAGGTACCTCCTACGAGCAGTACTTC.